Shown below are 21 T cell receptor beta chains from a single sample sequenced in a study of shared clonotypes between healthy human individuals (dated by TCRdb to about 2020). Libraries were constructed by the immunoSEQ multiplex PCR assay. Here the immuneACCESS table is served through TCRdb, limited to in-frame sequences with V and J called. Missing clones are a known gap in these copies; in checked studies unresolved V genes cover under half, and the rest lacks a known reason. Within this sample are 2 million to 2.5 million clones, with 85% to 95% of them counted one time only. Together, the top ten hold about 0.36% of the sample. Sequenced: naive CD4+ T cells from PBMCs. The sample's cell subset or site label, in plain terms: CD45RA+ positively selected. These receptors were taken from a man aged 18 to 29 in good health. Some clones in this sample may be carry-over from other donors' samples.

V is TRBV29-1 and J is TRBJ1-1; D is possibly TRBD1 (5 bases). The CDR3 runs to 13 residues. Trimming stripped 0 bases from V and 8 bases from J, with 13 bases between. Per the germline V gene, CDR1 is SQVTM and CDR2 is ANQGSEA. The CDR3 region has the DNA TGCAGCGTTGAAGATCGGGGGGGAGTAGAAGCTTTCTTT. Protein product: CSVEDRGGVEAFF.

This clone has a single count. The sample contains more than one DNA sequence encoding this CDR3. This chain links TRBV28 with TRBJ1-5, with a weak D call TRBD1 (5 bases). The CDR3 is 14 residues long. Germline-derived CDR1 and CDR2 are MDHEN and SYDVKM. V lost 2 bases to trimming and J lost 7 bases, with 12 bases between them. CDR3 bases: TGTGCCAGCAGTTTAGGGGCGGTTGGGCAGCCCCAGCATTTT. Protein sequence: CASSLGAVGQPQHF.

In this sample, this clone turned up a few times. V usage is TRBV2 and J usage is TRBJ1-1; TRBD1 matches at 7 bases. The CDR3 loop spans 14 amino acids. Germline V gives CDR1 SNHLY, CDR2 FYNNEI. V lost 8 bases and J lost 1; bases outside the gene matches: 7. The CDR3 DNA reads TGTGCCAGCGTCACACGGACAGGGAACACTGAAGCTTTCTTT. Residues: CASVTRTGNTEAFF.

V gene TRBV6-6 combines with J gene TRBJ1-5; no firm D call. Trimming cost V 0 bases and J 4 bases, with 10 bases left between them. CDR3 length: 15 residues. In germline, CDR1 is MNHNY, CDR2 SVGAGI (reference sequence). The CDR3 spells CASSYSARENQPQHF. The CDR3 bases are TGTGCCAGCAGTTACTCGGCGAGAGAAAATCAGCCCCAGCATTTT.

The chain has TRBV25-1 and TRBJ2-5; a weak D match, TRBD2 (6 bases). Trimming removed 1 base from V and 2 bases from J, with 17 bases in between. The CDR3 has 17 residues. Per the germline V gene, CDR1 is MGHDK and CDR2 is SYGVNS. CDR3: CASSESWGVELQETQYF. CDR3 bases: TGTGCCAGCAGTGAATCGTGGGGGGTGGAGTTACAAGAGACCCAGTACTTC.

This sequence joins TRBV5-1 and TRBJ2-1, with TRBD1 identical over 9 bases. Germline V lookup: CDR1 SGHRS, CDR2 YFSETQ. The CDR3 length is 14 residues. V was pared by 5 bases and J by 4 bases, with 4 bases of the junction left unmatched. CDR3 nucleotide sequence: TGCGCCAGCAGGACCGGGACAGGGTACAATGAGCAGTTCTTC. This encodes CASRTGTGYNEQFF.

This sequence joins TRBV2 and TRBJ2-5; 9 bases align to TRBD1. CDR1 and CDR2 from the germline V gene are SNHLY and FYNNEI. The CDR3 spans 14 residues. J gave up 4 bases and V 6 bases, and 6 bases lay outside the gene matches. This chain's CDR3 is CASRGTGFLETQYF. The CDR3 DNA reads TGTGCCAGCAGAGGGACAGGGTTTTTAGAGACCCAGTACTTC.

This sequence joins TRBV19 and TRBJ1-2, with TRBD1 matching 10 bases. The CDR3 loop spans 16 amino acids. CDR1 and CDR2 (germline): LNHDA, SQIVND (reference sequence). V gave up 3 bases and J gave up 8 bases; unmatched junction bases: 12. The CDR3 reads CASSILTGGEAKGYTF. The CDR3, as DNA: TGTGCCAGTAGTATCCTGACAGGGGGCGAGGCTAAAGGCTACACCTTC.

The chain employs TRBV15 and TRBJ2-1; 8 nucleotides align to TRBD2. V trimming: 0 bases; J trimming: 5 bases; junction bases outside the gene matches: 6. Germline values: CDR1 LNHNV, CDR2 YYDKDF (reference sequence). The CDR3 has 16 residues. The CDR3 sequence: CATSRDPSGYNNEQFF. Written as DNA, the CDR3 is TGTGCCACCAGCAGAGACCCTAGCGGGTATAACAATGAGCAGTTCTTC.

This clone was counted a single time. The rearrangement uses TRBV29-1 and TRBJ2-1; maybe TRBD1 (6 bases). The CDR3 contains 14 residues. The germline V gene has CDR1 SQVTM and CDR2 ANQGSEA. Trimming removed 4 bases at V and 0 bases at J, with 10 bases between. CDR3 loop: CSVGNRVSYNEQFF. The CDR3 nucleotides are TGCAGCGTTGGAAACAGGGTCTCCTACAATGAGCAGTTCTTC.

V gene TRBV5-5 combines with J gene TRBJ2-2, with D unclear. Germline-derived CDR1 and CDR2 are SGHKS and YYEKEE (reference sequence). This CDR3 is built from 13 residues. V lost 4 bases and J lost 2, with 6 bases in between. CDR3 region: CASSRGNTGELFF. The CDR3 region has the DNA TGTGCCAGCAGCCGAGGTAACACCGGGGAGCTGTTTTTT.

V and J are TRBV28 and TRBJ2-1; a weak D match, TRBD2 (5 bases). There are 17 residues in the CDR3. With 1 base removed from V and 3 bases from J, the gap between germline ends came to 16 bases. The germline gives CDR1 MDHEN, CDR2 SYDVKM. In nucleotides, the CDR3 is TGTGCCAGCAGTTTATTGACTACTAAGTACGGCTACAATGAGCAGTTCTTC. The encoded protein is CASSLLTTKYGYNEQFF.

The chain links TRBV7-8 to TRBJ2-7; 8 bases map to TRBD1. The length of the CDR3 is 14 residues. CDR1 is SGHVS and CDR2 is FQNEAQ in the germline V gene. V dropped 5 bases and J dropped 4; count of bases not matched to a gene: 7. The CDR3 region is CASSPATGVYEQYF. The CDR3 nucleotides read TGTGCCAGCAGCCCAGCGACAGGGGTTTACGAGCAGTACTTC.

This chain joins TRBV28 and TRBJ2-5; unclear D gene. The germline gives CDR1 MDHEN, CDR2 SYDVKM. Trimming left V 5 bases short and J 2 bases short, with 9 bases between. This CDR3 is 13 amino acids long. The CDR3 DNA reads TGTGCCAGCAGTACGGGTAATCAAGAGACCCAGTACTTC. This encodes CASSTGNQETQYF.

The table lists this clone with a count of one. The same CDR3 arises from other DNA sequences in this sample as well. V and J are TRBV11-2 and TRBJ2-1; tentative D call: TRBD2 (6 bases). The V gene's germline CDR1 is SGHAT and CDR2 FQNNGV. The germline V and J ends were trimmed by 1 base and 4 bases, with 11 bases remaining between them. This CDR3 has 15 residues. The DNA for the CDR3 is TGTGCCAGCAGCTTAGTCGGAGGGCCGTACAATGAGCAGTTCTTC. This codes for CASSLVGGPYNEQFF.

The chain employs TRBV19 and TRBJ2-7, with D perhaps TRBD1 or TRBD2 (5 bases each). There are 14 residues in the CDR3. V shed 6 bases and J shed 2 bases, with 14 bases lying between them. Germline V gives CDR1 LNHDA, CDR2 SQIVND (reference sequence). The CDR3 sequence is CASRLGTATYEQYF. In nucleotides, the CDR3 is TGTGCCAGTAGACTAGGGACGGCTACCTACGAGCAGTACTTC.

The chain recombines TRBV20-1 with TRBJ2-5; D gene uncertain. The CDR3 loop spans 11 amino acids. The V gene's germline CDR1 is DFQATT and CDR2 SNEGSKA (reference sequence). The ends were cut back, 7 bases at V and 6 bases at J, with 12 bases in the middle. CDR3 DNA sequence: TGCAGTGTTAAAACACCGCAGACCCAGTACTTC. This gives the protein CSVKTPQTQYF.

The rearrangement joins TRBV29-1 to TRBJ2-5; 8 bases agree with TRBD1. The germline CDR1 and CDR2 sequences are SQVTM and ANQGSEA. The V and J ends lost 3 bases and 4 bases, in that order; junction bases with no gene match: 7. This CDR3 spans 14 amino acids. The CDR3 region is CSVDGYRGTETQYF. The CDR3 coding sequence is TGCAGCGTTGATGGGTACAGGGGGACAGAGACCCAGTACTTC.

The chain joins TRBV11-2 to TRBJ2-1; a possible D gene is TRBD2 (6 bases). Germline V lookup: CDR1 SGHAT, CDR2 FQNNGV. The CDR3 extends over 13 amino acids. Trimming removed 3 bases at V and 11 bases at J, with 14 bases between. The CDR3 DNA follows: TGTGCCAGCAGCTTCAGCGAGGCGGGGCAGCAGTTCTTC. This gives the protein CASSFSEAGQQFF.

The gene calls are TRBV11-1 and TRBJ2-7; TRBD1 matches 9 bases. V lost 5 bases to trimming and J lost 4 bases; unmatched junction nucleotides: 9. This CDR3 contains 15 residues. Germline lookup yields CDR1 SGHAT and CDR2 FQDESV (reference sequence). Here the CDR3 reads CASSRGTGRGYEQYF. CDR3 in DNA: TGTGCCAGCAGCCGGGGGACAGGGAGGGGATACGAGCAGTACTTC.

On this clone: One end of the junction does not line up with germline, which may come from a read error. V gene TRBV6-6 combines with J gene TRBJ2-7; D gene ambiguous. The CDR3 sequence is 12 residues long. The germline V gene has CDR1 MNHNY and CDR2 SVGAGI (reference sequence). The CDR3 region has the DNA TGTGCCGGCAGACTGGTTAGGAACGAGCAGTACTTC. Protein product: CAGRLVRNEQYF.